The rows below give T cell receptor beta chains drawn from one sample of a study of blood T cell repertoires in COVID-19. Profiling relied on immunoSEQ multiplex PCR, and the TCRdb table lists in-frame clones only, not all of them. The table has roughly 61,000 clones, 75% to 95% seen once. Sequencing input: peripheral blood. These TCRs come from a man aged 55 to 70 with acute or convalescent COVID-19. Each CDR3 is given without its conserved first and last residue. Only some rows state a clone size, as once, few, many or a class for expanded clones.

CDR3	J	size	V
ASSSQTGFLTGELF	TRBJ2-2	NA	TRBV7-2
ARRQVLSSYNEQF	TRBJ2-1	NA	TRBV6-7
ASSDPIAGVNTGELF	TRBJ2-2	NA	TRBV10-2
SVGGDRGTDTQY	TRBJ2-3	NA	TRBV29-1
ASSLGMSFEAF	TRBJ1-1	few	TRBV13
ASSLGQGPYGYT	TRBJ1-2	NA	TRBV5-1
ASSPDRGRSDGYT	TRBJ1-2	NA	TRBV7-9
ASSLGGSGNTIY	TRBJ1-3	NA	TRBV7-3
ASVRDREDTEAF	TRBJ1-1	NA	TRBV5-1
ASSSGRGLDQF	TRBJ2-1	once	TRBV19
ASSQPGTSGRLGDTQY	TRBJ2-3	NA	TRBV4-1
ASSPLAGQADEQF	TRBJ2-1	NA	TRBV28
AISTSGTDYEQY	TRBJ2-7	NA	TRBV10-3
ASSVVADSSPEAF	TRBJ1-1	NA	TRBV9
SVEDVGTETTSTDTQY	TRBJ2-3	NA	TRBV29-1
ASSPKGLAGGRDEQF	TRBJ2-1	NA	TRBV28
ASSTEYSNQPQH	TRBJ1-5	NA	TRBV6-5
SAASNTEAF	TRBJ1-1	NA	TRBV29-1
ASTEGGSGTDTQY	TRBJ2-3	NA	TRBV19
ASSPDRGQGMEKLF	TRBJ1-4	NA	TRBV5-4
ASSQQGPGTEAF	TRBJ1-1	NA	TRBV7-3
ATSGRGMIRNIQY	TRBJ2-4	NA	TRBV24-1
ASSATGSNQPQH	TRBJ1-5	NA	TRBV9
ASSWGTSGSSADTQY	TRBJ2-3	NA	TRBV7-9
ASSLTGEGYGYT	TRBJ1-2	NA	TRBV7-3
SVDRTGGEQY	TRBJ2-7	NA	TRBV29-1
SVITPNYGYT	TRBJ1-2	NA	TRBV29-1